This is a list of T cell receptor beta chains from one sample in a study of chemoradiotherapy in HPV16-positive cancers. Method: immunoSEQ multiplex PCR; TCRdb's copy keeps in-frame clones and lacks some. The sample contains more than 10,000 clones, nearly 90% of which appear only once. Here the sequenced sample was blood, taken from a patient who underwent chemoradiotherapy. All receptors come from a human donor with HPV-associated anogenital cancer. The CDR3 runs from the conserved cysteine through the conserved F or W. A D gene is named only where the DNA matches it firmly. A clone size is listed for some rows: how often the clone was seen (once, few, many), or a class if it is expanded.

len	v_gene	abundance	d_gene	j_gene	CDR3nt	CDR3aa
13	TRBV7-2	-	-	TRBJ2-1	TGTGCCAGCAGCCCGCCTAGCGTGGATGAGCAGTTCTTC	CASSPPSVDEQFF
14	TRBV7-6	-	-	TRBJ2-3	TGTGCCAGCAGCTTAATAGGGGGCACAGATACGCAGTATTTT	CASSLIGGTDTQYF
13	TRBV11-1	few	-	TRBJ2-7	TGTGCCAGCAGCTACCGGGACGGCTACGAGCAGTACTTC	CASSYRDGYEQYF
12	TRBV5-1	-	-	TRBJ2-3	TGCGCCAGCAGCTACGGGACTGATACGCAGTATTTT	CASSYGTDTQYF
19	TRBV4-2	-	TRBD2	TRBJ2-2	TGTGCCAGCAGCCGATTATCCGGGACTAGCGGGGGGGCCACCGGGGAGCTGTTTTTT	CASSRLSGTSGGATGELFF
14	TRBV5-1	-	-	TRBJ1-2	TGCGCCAGCAGCGCGGGACCTCTGAACTATGGCTACACCTTC	CASSAGPLNYGYTF
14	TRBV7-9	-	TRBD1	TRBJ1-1	TGTGCCAGCAGCCAGACAGGGAAGGGCACTGAAGCTTTCTTT	CASSQTGKGTEAFF
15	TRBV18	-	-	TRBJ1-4	TGTGCCAGCTCACCATCGGGAGTAACTAATGAAAAACTGTTTTTT	CASSPSGVTNEKLFF
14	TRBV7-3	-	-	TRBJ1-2	TGTGCCAGCAGCCCCCAAGGGGGGAACTATGGCTACACCTTC	CASSPQGGNYGYTF
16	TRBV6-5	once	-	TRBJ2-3	TGTGCCAGCAGTTACTCGGATACTAGGCCCACAGATACGCAGTATTTT	CASSYSDTRPTDTQYF
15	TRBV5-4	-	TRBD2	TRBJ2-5	TGTGCCAGCAGCTCCTCCGGGACTAGCGGTGAGACCCAGTACTTC	CASSSSGTSGETQYF
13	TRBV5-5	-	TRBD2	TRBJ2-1	TGTGCCAGCGGACGGGGGGGCCGGAATGAGCAGTTCTTC	CASGRGGRNEQFF
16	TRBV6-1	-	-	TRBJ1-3	TGTGCCAGCAGTGAAACCGGAGAAAGGGCTGGAAACACCATATATTTT	CASSETGERAGNTIYF